Listed here are 21 T cell receptor beta chains from one sample, sequenced in a study of vaccination and CD4 T cells after COVID-19 (dated by TCRdb to about 2022). Read against the paper, the sample's treatment or condition label means: roughly 11-day PBMC culture with coronavirus spike peptide pools or control peptides (ViraFEST assay). CD4+ T cells from unexposed donors were collected before the COVID-19 pandemic (2011-2018). Library construction relied on PCR. The data were produced on an Illumina iSeq 100. TCR sequencing of DNA from cultured CD4+ T cells used the Oncomine TCR Beta short-read assay at the Johns Hopkins FTIC core. The public reads were reanalyzed by TCRdb: fastp trimming at Q25, MiXCR alignment, in-frame beta chains only. Each CDR3 protein gets just one entry, which takes the most common genes and DNA from the rows behind it. The sample contains 2,500 or so distinct CDR3 sequences, 18% of them found a single time. 26% of the sample is taken by the ten largest.

Their recognized antigens are unknown. The material sequenced was CD4+ T cells from blood, cultured in vitro. These receptors all stem from a human donor in good health.

The chain couples TRBV29-1 to TRBJ2-7; D remains ambiguous. Deletions cut 8 bases from V and 3 bases from J, with 11 bases between. The germline V gene encodes CDR1 SQVTM and CDR2 ANQGSEA. CDR3 length equals 11 residues. The CDR3 protein is CSIEWGYEQYF. CDR3 DNA sequence: TGCAGCATCGAGTGGGGCTACGAGCAGTACTTC.

The chain's CDR3 is CASSPLEWGLARPDTQYF. As DNA, the CDR3 is TGTGCCAGCTCACCACTAGAATGGGGCCTAGCGCGCCCAGATACGCAGTATTTT. V is TRBV18 and J is TRBJ2-3; tentative D call: TRBD2 (6 bases). CDR3 size: 18 residues. From germline, CDR1 is KGHSH and CDR2 LQKENI. V lost 1 base, J lost 4 bases, and 21 bases lay in between.

This clonotype was recorded a few times. This chain uses TRBV28 with TRBJ1-1; D possibly corresponds to TRBD1 (6 bases). V was trimmed by 7 bases and J by 5 bases, leaving 11 bases between them. Germline V gene sequence: CDR1 MDHEN, CDR2 SYDVKM. The CDR3 contains 12 residues. The CDR3 protein is CASTLTGTEAFF. The CDR3 DNA follows: TGTGCCAGCACCCTAACAGGGACTGAAGCTTTCTTT.

V usage is TRBV30 and J usage is TRBJ2-7; TRBD2 matches at 7 bases. Trimming at V came to 5 bases and at J to 2 bases, leaving 3 bases not matched to a gene. Germline CDR1 GTSNPN, CDR2 SVGIG (reference sequence). This CDR3 has 12 residues. The CDR3: CAWASGTYEQYF. The CDR3 region has the DNA TGTGCCTGGGCTAGCGGAACCTACGAGCAGTACTTC.

This clonotype has more than one count but fewer than ten. This sequence joins TRBV20-1 and TRBJ1-3, with D maybe TRBD1 (5 bases). V lost 3 bases, J lost 0 bases, and 9 bases lay in between. The CDR3 consists of 14 residues. Germline loops: CDR1 DFQATT, CDR2 SNEGSKA (reference sequence). Here the CDR3 DNA reads TGCAGTGCTAGCGACAGCCTCTCTGGAAACACCATATATTTT. Its protein product is CSASDSLSGNTIYF.

The V gene is TRBV4-2, the J gene TRBJ2-5; D call uncertain. Germline CDR1 reads LGHNA; CDR2 reads YNFKEQ. The V end lost 1 base, the J end lost 5 bases, and 8 bases lay between the germline ends. This CDR3 spans 13 amino acids. CDR3 sequence: CASSQVDEETQYF. The CDR3 DNA reads TGTGCCAGCAGCCAAGTGGACGAGGAGACCCAGTACTTC.

This clonotype has a handful of counts. This sequence joins TRBV2 and TRBJ1-6; TRBD1 is a possible D gene (5 bases). This CDR3 is 15 amino acids long. CDR1 and CDR2 (germline): SNHLY, FYNNEI. Between the trimmed V and J ends, which lost 7 bases and 1 base, there was a span of 11 bases. The CDR3 DNA is TGTGCCAGCATATGGGACCAATCCTATAATTCACCCCTCCACTTT. It translates to CASIWDQSYNSPLHF.

By sample fraction, this clonotype is large. The rearrangement uses TRBV27 and TRBJ1-5, with unresolved D. V lost 5 bases to trimming and J lost 7 bases, with 18 bases between them. Germline assignment: CDR1 MNHEY and CDR2 SMNVEV (reference sequence). CDR3 size: 15 residues. As DNA, the CDR3 is TGTGCCAGCAGTCCCGGGAGGGTAGGCGGCCAGCCCCAGCATTTT. Its protein product is CASSPGRVGGQPQHF.

This rearrangement joins TRBV5-1 to TRBJ1-2; no clear D gene. Germline CDR1 reads SGHRS; CDR2 reads YFSETQ. The CDR3 has 15 residues. V dropped 0 bases and J dropped 7 bases, with 16 bases sitting between them. CDR3 DNA: TGCGCCAGCAGCTTGGATACACCCCTCGAGGGTGGCTACACCTTC. Its protein product is CASSLDTPLEGGYTF. Together with reference TRBV5-1 and TRBJ1-2, the CDR3 gives the full variable domain: KAGVTQTPRYLIKTRGQQVTLSCSPISGHRSVSWYQQTPGQGLQFLFEYFSETQRNKGNFPGRFSGRQFSNSRSEMNVSTLELGDSALYLCASSLDTPLEGGYTFGSGTRLTVV.

The chain recombines TRBV18 with TRBJ1-1, with D unresolved. There are 11 residues in the CDR3. Trimming cost V 5 bases and J 8 bases, with 9 bases left between them. In germline, CDR1 is KGHSH, CDR2 LQKENI. The CDR3 region is CASSNSEEAFF. CDR3 nucleotide sequence: TGTGCCAGCTCAAACAGCGAAGAAGCTTTCTTT.

This clonotype appeared a few times. This chain connects TRBV5-5 to TRBJ2-7; TRBD1 is a possible D gene (8 bases). This CDR3 has 14 residues. Trimming took off 4 bases at V and 4 bases at J, with 15 bases between the two ends. In germline, CDR1 is SGHKS, CDR2 YYEKEE (reference sequence). The CDR3 sequence: CASSDGQGGYEQYF. The CDR3 nucleotides read TGTGCCAGCAGCGACGGACAGGGAGGGTACGAGCAGTACTTC. The full variable domain, completed using reference TRBV5-5 and TRBJ2-7, is DAGVTQSPTHLIKTRGQQVTLRCSPISGHKSVSWYQQVLGQGPQFIFQYYEKEERGRGNFPDRFSARQFPNYSSELNVNALLLGDSALYLCASSDGQGGYEQYFGPGTRLTVT.

This clonotype is labeled medium-sized. V and J are TRBV27 and TRBJ1-2, with 8 nucleotides matching TRBD1. The CDR3 has 14 residues. Germline lookup yields CDR1 MNHEY and CDR2 SMNVEV (reference sequence). Unmatched junction bases numbered 11, after V lost 6 bases and J lost 8 bases. CDR3 protein: CASSINGQGLGYTF. Written as DNA, the CDR3 is TGTGCCAGCAGCATAAACGGACAGGGTTTGGGCTACACCTTC.

This clonotype is medium-sized (0.01 to 0.1%). The rearrangement links TRBV7-9 to TRBJ2-2; 9 positions agree with TRBD1. The CDR3 loop spans 16 amino acids. The V segment lost 3 bases and the J segment 4 bases; nucleotides outside the gene matches: 6. The germline gives CDR1 SEHNR, CDR2 FQNEAQ (reference sequence). The CDR3 bases are TGTGCCAGCAGCTTTCGACAGGGGGTGAGCACCGGGGAGCTGTTTTTT. This gives the protein CASSFRQGVSTGELFF.

This clonotype is termed medium-sized. The chain is built from TRBV20-1 and TRBJ1-3, with D unresolved. V was cut by 0 bases and J by 0 bases, with 9 bases left in between. Germline V CDR1 and CDR2: DFQATT, SNEGSKA (reference sequence). This CDR3 is 15 amino acids long. CDR3 sequence (DNA): TGCAGTGCTAGAGATTTAGGATCCTCTGGAAACACCATATATTTT. Protein sequence: CSARDLGSSGNTIYF.

This clonotype counts as medium-sized. The chain joins TRBV6-1 to TRBJ2-6, with a possible D match to TRBD1 (6 bases). This CDR3 comprises 17 residues. V lost 1 base and J lost 0, with 10 bases in between. Per the germline V gene, CDR1 is MNHNS and CDR2 is SASEGT. The CDR3 sequence is CASSEGGHLSGANVLTF. In nucleotides, the CDR3 is TGTGCCAGCAGTGAAGGGGGACACCTCTCTGGGGCCAACGTCCTGACTTTC.

The V and J genes are TRBV10-3 and TRBJ2-7; D is undetermined. V lost 4 bases and J 3 bases, leaving 10 bases between the germline ends. The CDR3 is 13 amino acids. The germline gives CDR1 ENHRY, CDR2 SYGVKD. The CDR3 region is CAISAGGSYEQYF. DNA for the CDR3: TGTGCCATCAGTGCCGGCGGCAGCTACGAGCAGTACTTC.

A note on this clonotype: Germline is not matched at one junction end, which may reflect a read error. The V and J genes are TRBV2 and TRBJ2-2; 12 bases line up with TRBD2. The CDR3 is 15 residues long. Germline assignment: CDR1 SNHLY and CDR2 FYNNEI. CDR3 sequence: CVSSLAGGRTGELFF. The DNA of the CDR3 is TGTGTCAGCAGCCTAGCGGGGGGGCGGACCGGGGAGCTGTTTTTT.

This clonotype occurred a few times. The CDR3 sequence is CAWRGSDTQYF. In nucleotides, the CDR3 is TGTGCCTGGAGGGGATCAGATACGCAGTATTTT. The chain combines TRBV30 with TRBJ2-3; D is undetermined. CDR1 is GTSNPN, CDR2 SVGIG, per germline (reference sequence). V was shortened by 3 bases and J by 4 bases, with 5 bases between the two germline ends. The CDR3 spans 11 residues.

A remark on this clonotype: The limits of the CDR3 on the DNA are not certain, so only TCRdb's listed CDR3 is given. The chain joins TRBV12-1 to TRBJ2-7; the table assigns TRBD1, which was not confirmed against the DNA. TRBV12-1 is a pseudogene segment. The CDR3 adds up to 21 amino acids, both ends counted. The CDR3 spells CASSFSFRVAKGTIRPIEQYF.

This clonotype was detected only a few times. This chain joins TRBV7-9 and TRBJ2-1; TRBD2 aligns across 8 bases. The V segment lost 3 bases and the J segment 4 bases; nucleotides outside the gene matches: 11. Germline V gene sequence: CDR1 SEHNR, CDR2 FQNEAQ (reference sequence). The CDR3 has 17 amino acids. The CDR3 protein is CASSFPRRLAIYNEQFF. CDR3 nucleotides: TGTGCCAGCAGCTTCCCCAGAAGACTAGCGATTTACAATGAGCAGTTCTTC.

As concerns this clonotype: A read error may explain this, as a much larger clone is one base away. The rearrangement joins TRBV7-8 to TRBJ2-5; tentative D call: TRBD2 (6 bases). The CDR3 runs to 18 residues. Deletions cut 8 bases from V and 1 base from J, with 26 bases between. CDR1 and CDR2 from the germline V gene are SGHVS and FQNEAQ. The CDR3 spells CASCTRAGERLVQETQYF. The CDR3 DNA reads as TGTGCCAGCTGTACAAGGGCCGGGGAAAGACTAGTCCAAGAGACCCAGTACTTC.